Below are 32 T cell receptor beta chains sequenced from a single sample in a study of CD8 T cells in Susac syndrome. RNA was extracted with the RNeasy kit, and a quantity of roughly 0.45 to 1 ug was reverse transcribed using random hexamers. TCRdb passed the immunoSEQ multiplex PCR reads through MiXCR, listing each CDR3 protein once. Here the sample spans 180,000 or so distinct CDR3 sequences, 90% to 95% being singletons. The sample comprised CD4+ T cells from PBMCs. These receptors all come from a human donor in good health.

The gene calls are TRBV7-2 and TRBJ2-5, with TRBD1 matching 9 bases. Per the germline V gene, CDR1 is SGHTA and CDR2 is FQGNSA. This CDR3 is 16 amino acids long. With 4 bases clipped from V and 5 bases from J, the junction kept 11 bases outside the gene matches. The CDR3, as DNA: TGTGCCAGCAGCTACAGGACAGGGGCAGGTGGGGAGACCCAGTACTTC. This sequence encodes CASSYRTGAGGETQYF.

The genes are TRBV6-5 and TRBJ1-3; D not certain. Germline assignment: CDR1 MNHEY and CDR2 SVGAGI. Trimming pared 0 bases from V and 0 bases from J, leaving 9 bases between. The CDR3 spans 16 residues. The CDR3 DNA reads TGTGCCAGCAGTTACTCGACGGCTAACTCTGGAAACACCATATATTTT. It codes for CASSYSTANSGNTIYF.

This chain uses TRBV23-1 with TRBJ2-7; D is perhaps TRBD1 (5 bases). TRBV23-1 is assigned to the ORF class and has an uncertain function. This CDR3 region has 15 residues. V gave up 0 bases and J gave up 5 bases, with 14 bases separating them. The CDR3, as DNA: TGCGCCAGCAGTCAATCAACAGGTGAATTTAACGAGCAGTACTTC. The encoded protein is CASSQSTGEFNEQYF.

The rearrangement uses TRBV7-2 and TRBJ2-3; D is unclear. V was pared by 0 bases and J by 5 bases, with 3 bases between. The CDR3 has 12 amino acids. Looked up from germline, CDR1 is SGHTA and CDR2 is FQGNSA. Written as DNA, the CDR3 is TGTGCCAGCAGCTTAGCATTAGATACGCAGTATTTT. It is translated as CASSLALDTQYF.

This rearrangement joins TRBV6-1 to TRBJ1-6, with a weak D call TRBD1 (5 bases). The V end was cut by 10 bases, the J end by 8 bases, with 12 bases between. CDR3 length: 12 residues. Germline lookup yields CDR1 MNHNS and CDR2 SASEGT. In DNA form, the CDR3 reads TGTGCCACACGGGACTGGGATTCACCCCTCCACTTT. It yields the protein CATRDWDSPLHF.

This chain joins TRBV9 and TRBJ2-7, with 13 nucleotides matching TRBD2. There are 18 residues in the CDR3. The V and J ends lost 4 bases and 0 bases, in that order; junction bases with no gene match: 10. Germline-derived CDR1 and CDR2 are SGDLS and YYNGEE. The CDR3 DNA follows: TGTGCCAGCAGCCTGGGACTAGCGGGAAAACTAGACTCCTACGAGCAGTACTTC. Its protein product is CASSLGLAGKLDSYEQYF.

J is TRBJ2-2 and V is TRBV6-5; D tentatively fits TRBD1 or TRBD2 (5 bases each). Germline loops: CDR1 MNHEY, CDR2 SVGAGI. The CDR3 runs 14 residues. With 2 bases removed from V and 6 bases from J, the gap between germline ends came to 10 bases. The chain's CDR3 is CASSYARDAGELFF. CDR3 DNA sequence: TGTGCCAGCAGTTACGCCAGGGACGCCGGGGAGCTGTTTTTT.

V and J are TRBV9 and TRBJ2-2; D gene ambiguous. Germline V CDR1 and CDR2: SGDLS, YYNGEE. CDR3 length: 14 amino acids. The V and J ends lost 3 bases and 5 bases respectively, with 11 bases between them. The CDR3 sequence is CASSGYPGTGELFF. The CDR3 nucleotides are TGTGCCAGCAGCGGCTACCCCGGGACCGGGGAGCTGTTTTTT.

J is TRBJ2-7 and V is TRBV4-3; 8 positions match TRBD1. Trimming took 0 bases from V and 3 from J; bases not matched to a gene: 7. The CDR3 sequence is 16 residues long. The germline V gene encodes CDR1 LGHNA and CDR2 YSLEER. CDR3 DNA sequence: TGCGCCAGCAGCCAAGATGAGCGGACAGGGAACTACGAGCAGTACTTC. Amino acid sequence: CASSQDERTGNYEQYF.

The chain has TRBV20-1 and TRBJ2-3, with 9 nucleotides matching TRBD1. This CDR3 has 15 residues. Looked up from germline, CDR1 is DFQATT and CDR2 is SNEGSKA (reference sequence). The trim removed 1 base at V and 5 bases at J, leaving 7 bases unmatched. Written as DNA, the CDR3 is TGCAGTGCTAGAGGATTTGGACAGGGGTTAGATACGCAGTATTTT. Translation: CSARGFGQGLDTQYF.

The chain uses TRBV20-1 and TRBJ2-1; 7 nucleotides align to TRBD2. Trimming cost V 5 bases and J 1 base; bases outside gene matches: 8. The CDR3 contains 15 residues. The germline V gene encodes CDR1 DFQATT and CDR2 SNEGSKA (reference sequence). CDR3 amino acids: CSAAETSPSYNEQFF. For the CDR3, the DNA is TGCAGTGCTGCGGAGACTAGCCCATCCTACAATGAGCAGTTCTTC.

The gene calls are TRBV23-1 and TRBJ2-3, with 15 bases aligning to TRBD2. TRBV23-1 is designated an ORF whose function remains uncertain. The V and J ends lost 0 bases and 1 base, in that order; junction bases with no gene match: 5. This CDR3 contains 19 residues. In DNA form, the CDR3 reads TGCGCCAGCAGTCAATCTGGACTAGCGGGGGGGAAGGGCACAGATACGCAGTATTTT. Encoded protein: CASSQSGLAGGKGTDTQYF.

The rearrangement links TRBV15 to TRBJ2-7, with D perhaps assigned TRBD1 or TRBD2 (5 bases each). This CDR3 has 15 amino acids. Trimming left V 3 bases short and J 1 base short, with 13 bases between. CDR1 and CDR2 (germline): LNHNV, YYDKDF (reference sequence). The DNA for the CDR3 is TGTGCCACCAGCAGGAAAGGGGACCTATCCTACGAGCAGTACTTC. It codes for CATSRKGDLSYEQYF.

CDR3 residues: CASIDHSNTQYF. The CDR3 nucleotides read TGTGCCAGCATCGACCACTCAAATACGCAGTATTTT. This sequence joins TRBV6-2 or TRBV6-3 and TRBJ2-3, with D unclear. The ends were cut back, 7 bases at V and 7 bases at J, with 12 bases in the middle. The CDR3 runs to 12 residues. Germline V gives CDR1 MNHEY, CDR2 SVGEGT.

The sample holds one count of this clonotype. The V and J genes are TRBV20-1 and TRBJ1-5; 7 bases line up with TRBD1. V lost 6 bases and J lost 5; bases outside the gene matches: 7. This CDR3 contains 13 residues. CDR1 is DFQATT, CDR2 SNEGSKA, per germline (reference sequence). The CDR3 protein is CSAGGGGDQPQHF. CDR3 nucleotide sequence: TGCAGTGCCGGGGGAGGGGGCGATCAGCCCCAGCATTTT.

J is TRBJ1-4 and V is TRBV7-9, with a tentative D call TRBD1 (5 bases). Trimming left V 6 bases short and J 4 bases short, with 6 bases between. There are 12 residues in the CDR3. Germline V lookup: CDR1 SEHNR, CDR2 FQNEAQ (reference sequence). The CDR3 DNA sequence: TGTGCCAGCAGAAGGGGTAATGAAAAACTGTTTTTT. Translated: CASRRGNEKLFF.

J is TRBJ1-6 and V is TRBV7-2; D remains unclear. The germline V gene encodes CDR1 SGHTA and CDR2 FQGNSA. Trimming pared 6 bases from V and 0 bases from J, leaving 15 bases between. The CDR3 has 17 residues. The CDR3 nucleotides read TGTGCCAGCAGTTACCGACCGGAGAGCTCCTATAATTCACCCCTCCACTTT. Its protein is CASSYRPESSYNSPLHF.

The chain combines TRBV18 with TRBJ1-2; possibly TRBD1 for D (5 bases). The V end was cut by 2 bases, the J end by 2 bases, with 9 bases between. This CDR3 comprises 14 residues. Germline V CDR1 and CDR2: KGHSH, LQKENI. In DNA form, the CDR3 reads TGTGCCAGCTCACCAGCGGGGCGAAACTATGGCTACACCTTC. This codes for CASSPAGRNYGYTF.

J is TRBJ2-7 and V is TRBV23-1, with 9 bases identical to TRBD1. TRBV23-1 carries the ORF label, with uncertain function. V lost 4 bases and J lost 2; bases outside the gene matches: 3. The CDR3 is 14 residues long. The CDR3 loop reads CASSLRDRAYEQYF. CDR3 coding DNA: TGCGCCAGCAGTCTCCGGGACAGGGCCTACGAGCAGTACTTC.

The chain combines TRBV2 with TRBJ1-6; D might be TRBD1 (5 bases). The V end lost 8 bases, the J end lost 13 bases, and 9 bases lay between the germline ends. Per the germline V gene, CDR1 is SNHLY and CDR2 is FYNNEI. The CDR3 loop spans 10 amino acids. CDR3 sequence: CASGAEPLHF. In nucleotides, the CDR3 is TGTGCCAGCGGGGCCGAGCCCCTCCACTTT.

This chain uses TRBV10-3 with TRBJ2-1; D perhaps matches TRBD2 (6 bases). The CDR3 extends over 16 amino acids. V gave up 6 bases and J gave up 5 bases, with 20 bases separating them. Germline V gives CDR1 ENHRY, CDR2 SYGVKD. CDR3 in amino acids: CAIRGGYGVTDNEQFF. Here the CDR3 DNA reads TGTGCCATCAGGGGAGGTTATGGGGTCACCGACAATGAGCAGTTCTTC.

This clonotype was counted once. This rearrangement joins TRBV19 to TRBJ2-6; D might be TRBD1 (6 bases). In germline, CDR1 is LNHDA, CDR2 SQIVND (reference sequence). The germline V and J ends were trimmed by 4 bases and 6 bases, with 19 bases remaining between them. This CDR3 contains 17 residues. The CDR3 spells CASSTVWGRRVANVLTF. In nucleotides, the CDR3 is TGTGCCAGTAGTACGGTTTGGGGGCGTAGGGTGGCCAACGTCCTGACTTTC.

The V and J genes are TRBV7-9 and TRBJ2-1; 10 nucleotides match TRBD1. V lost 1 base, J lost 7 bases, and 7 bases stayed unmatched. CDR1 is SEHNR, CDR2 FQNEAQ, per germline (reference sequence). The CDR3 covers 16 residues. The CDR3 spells CASSLGADRGRNEQFF. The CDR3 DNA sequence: TGTGCCAGCAGCTTAGGTGCGGACAGGGGGAGGAATGAGCAGTTCTTC.

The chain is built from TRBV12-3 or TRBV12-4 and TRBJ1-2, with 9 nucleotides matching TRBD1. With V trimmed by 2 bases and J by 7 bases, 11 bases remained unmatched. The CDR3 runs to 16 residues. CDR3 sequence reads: CASSLKTTGTGFGYTF. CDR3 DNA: TGTGCCAGCAGTTTAAAAACCACCGGGACAGGGTTTGGCTACACCTTC.

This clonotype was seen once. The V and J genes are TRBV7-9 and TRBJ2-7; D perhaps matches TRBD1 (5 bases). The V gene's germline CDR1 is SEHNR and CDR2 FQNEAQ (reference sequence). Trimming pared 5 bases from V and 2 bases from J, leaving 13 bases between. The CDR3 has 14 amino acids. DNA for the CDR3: TGTGCCAGCAGCCAAACAGGACATACCTACGAGCAGTACTTC. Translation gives CASSQTGHTYEQYF.

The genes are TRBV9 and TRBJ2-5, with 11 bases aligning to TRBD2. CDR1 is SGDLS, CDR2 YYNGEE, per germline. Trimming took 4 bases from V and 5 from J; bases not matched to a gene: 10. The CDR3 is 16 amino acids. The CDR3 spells CASSSVAGGPWETQYF. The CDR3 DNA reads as TGTGCCAGCAGCTCAGTAGCGGGGGGGCCTTGGGAGACCCAGTACTTC.

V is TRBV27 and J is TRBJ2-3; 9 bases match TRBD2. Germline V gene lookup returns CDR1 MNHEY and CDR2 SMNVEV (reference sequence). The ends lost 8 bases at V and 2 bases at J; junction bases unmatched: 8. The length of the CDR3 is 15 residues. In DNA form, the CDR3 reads TGTGCCAGCTGGTTAGCGGGGGCAAACACAGATACGCAGTATTTT. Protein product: CASWLAGANTDTQYF.

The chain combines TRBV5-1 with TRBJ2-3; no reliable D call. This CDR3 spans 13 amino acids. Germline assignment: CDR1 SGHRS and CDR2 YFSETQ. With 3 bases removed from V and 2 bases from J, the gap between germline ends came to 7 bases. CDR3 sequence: CASSSADTDTQYF. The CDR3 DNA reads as TGCGCCAGCAGCTCGGCGGACACAGATACGCAGTATTTT.

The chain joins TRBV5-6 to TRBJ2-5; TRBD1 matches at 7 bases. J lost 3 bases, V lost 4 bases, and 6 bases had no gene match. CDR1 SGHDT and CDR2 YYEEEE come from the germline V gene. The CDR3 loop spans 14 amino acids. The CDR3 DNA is TGTGCCAGCAGCCGATCCGGGACAGAAGAGACCCAGTACTTC. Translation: CASSRSGTEETQYF.

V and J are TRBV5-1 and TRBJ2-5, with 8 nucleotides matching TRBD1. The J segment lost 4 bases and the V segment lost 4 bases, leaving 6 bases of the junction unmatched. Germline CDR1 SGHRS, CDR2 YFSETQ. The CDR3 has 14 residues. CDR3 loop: CASSIGQGGETQYF. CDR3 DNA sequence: TGCGCCAGCAGCATCGGACAGGGAGGAGAGACCCAGTACTTC.

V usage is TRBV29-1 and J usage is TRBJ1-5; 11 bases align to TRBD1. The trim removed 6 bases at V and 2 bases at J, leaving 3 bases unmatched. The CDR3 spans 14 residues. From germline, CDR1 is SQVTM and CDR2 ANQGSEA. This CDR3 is CSVKGQGGNQPQHF. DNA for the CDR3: TGCAGCGTGAAGGGACAGGGGGGCAATCAGCCCCAGCATTTT. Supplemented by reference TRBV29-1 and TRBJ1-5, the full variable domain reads SAVISQKPSRDICQRGTSLTIQCQVDSQVTMMFWYRQQPGQSLTLIATANQGSEATYESGFVIDKFPISRPNLTFSTLTVSNMSPEDSSIYLCSVKGQGGNQPQHFGDGTRLSIL.

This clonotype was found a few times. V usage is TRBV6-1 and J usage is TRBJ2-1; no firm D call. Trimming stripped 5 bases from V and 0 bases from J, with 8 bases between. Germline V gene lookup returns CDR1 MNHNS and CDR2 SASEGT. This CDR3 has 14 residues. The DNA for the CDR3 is TGTGCCAGCAGTCCCCGGCGCTCCTACAATGAGCAGTTCTTC. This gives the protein CASSPRRSYNEQFF.